This entry is about one TCR beta chain. Its target is not known. The PCR had 60 Vbeta and 13 Jbeta primers. Method: immunoSEQ multiplex PCR; TCRdb's copy keeps in-frame clones and lacks some. The data hold roughly 99,000 clones, with around 74% observed a single time. This specimen belongs to a study of cytomegalovirus exposure and HLA in healthy donors. Study details: An earlier analysis found 95 million to 140 million unique TCR beta sequences from approximately 190 million T cells. General study points: TCR beta V segments were, for the most part, productive about 87% or about 30% of the time in an earlier analysis. In a later analysis, HLA-C alleles had the fewest associated TCRs, DRB1 alleles the most.

This CDR3 comprises 14 residues. The V gene lost 6 bases and the J gene lost 7 bases, with 16 bases spanning the gap. CDR1 is MNHEY and CDR2 is SVGAGI in the germline V gene. The specimen was PBMCs. J is TRBJ1-5 and V is TRBV6-5, with D possibly TRBD1 on 6 matching bases. This TCR was recovered from a woman in her forties in good health and CMV-seropositive. The CDR3 spells CASSLAGARQPQHF. Here the CDR3 DNA reads TGTGCCAGCAGCCTAGCGGGGGCTAGGCAGCCCCAGCATTTT.